The 23 T cell receptor beta chains below were found in one sample sequenced in a study of control samples from healthy donors and cancer patients. The repertoire was sequenced with immunoSEQ multiplex PCR; TCRdb's copy has only in-frame clones and lacks some. The profile shows 100,000 to 150,000 clones, just over 90% of them singletons. Sequencing input: PBMCs. The receptors derive from a man aged 50 to 60 with head and neck cancer.

Concerning this clone: This specimen includes other DNA sequences encoding the same CDR3. The chain is built from TRBV18 and TRBJ1-3; the D gene is possibly TRBD1 (5 bases). The CDR3 sequence is 14 residues long. V lost 3 bases and J lost 0, with 6 bases in between. Germline assignment: CDR1 KGHSH and CDR2 LQKENI. DNA for the CDR3: TGTGCCAGCTCACCGCAGGGCTCTGGAAACACCATATATTTT. It yields the protein CASSPQGSGNTIYF.

The chain is built from TRBV6-6 and TRBJ2-3; D might be TRBD1 (6 bases). Looked up from germline, CDR1 is MNHNY and CDR2 is SVGAGI (reference sequence). With 5 bases removed from V and 4 bases from J, the gap between germline ends came to 16 bases. This CDR3 spans 15 amino acids. The CDR3 sequence is CASSDRGGSPDTQYF. CDR3 coding DNA: TGTGCCAGCAGTGATCGTGGGGGCTCACCAGATACGCAGTATTTT.

CDR3 sequence reads: CASSAGDTSAKNIQYF. The CDR3 nucleotides read TGTGCCAGCAGCGCGGGGGACACGTCAGCCAAAAACATTCAGTACTTC. The chain combines TRBV9 with TRBJ2-4; D tentatively fits TRBD1 or TRBD2 (6 bases each). The CDR3 covers 16 residues. The germline CDR1 and CDR2 sequences are SGDLS and YYNGEE. The V and J ends lost 3 bases and 0 bases respectively, with 13 bases between them.

This chain connects TRBV3-1 (or the pseudogene TRBV3-2) to TRBJ2-6; D call uncertain. V lost 4 bases, J lost 0 bases, and 10 bases lay in between. The CDR3 has 16 residues. Germline lookup yields CDR1 LGHDT and CDR2 YNNKEL (reference sequence). The CDR3 region is CASSLNPASGANVLTF. CDR3 nucleotides: TGTGCCAGCAGCCTTAATCCAGCCTCTGGGGCCAACGTCCTGACTTTC.

The DNA for the CDR3 is TGTGCCAGCAGTTACGCGGGGATCAAAGATACGCAGTATTTT. Encoded protein: CASSYAGIKDTQYF. The gene calls are TRBV6-2 or TRBV6-3 and TRBJ2-3, with TRBD2 as a possible D gene (6 bases). Trimming cost V 2 bases and J 5 bases, with 11 bases left between them. Germline V CDR1 and CDR2: MNHEY, SVGEGT. This CDR3 has 14 amino acids.

The rearrangement links TRBV7-2 to TRBJ2-3; D gene uncertain. The CDR3 totals 12 residues. The V gene lost 3 bases and the J gene lost 8 bases, with 9 bases spanning the gap. Germline V gives CDR1 SGHTA, CDR2 FQGNSA. The CDR3 loop is CASSLSPGTQYF. In DNA, the CDR3 is TGTGCCAGCAGCTTGTCGCCGGGTACGCAGTATTTT.

The rearrangement joins TRBV5-1 to TRBJ2-7; 7 nucleotides line up with TRBD2. CDR1 and CDR2 from the germline V gene are SGHRS and YFSETQ. Losses at the gene ends were 0 bases for V and 6 bases for J; bases not matched to a gene: 9. The CDR3 spans 15 residues. CDR3 region: CASSLAGGREGEQYF. CDR3 in DNA: TGCGCCAGCAGCTTGGCCGGAGGGAGGGAAGGCGAGCAGTACTTC.

The chain links TRBV6-2 or TRBV6-3 to TRBJ2-7; a weak D match, TRBD1 (6 bases). CDR1 MNHEY and CDR2 SVGEGT come from the germline V gene. This CDR3 is 18 amino acids long. V lost 6 bases, J lost 0 bases, and 24 bases lay in between. CDR3 residues: CASSRKVQGGVSSYEQYF. In DNA, the CDR3 is TGTGCCAGCAGCCGAAAAGTCCAAGGGGGAGTGAGCTCCTACGAGCAGTACTTC.

This chain joins TRBV25-1 and TRBJ2-5; the D is unclear. CDR1 is MGHDK and CDR2 is SYGVNS in the germline V gene. With 0 bases removed from V and 2 bases from J, the gap between germline ends came to 13 bases. The CDR3 runs to 16 residues. This chain's CDR3 is CASSEYKWGRQETQYF. CDR3 DNA sequence: TGTGCCAGCAGTGAATATAAGTGGGGTAGGCAAGAGACCCAGTACTTC. Filled out from reference TRBV25-1 and TRBJ2-5, the complete variable domain reads EADIYQTPRYLVIGTGKKITLECSQTMGHDKMYWYQQDPGMELHLIHYSYGVNSTEKGDLSSESTVSRIRTEHFPLTLESARPSHTSQYLCASSEYKWGRQETQYFGPGTRLLVL.

The chain recombines TRBV18 with TRBJ2-1; D is unresolved. V lost 3 bases, J lost 6 bases, and 15 bases lay in between. Germline CDR1 KGHSH, CDR2 LQKENI. CDR3 length: 15 amino acids. CDR3 bases: TGTGCCAGCTCACCGGTTGGTCCAATCCTCAATGAGCAGTTCTTC. Amino acid sequence: CASSPVGPILNEQFF.

This chain joins TRBV6-5 and TRBJ1-5; D not certain. Germline V gives CDR1 MNHEY, CDR2 SVGAGI. CDR3 length: 14 residues. Trimming cost V 0 bases and J 5 bases, with 8 bases left between them. The CDR3 region is CASSYSRVYQPQHF. The CDR3 DNA follows: TGTGCCAGCAGTTACTCTCGAGTGTATCAGCCCCAGCATTTT.

This chain connects TRBV9 to TRBJ2-3, with TRBD1 identical over 7 bases. The germline V gene encodes CDR1 SGDLS and CDR2 YYNGEE. V dropped 3 bases and J dropped 3; count of bases not matched to a gene: 4. CDR3 length: 14 amino acids. CDR3 protein: CASSGQGATDTQYF. The CDR3 DNA follows: TGTGCCAGCAGCGGACAGGGCGCGACAGATACGCAGTATTTT. The entire variable domain, with the rest obtained from reference TRBV9 and TRBJ2-3, is as follows: DSGVTQTPKHLITATGQRVTLRCSPRSGDLSVYWYQQSLDQGLQFLIQYYNGEERAKGNILERFSAQQFPDLHSELNLSSLELGDSALYFCASSGQGATDTQYFGPGTRLTVL.

The chain uses TRBV23-1 and TRBJ2-2; TRBD1 matches at 8 bases. TRBV23-1 qualifies as an ORF whose function is uncertain. This CDR3 region has 13 residues. Losses at the gene ends were 9 bases for V and 5 bases for J; bases not matched to a gene: 5. CDR3 in amino acids: CARLTGVTGELFF. CDR3 coding DNA: TGCGCCAGGCTGACAGGGGTGACCGGGGAGCTGTTTTTT.

The rearrangement links TRBV7-8 to TRBJ2-5, with D tentatively TRBD1 or TRBD2 (6 bases each). CDR1 is SGHVS, CDR2 FQNEAQ, per germline. V was clipped by 3 bases and J by 2 bases, with 13 bases between them. The CDR3 sequence is 15 residues long. CDR3 region: CASSFMSGAQETQYF. For the CDR3, the DNA is TGTGCCAGCAGCTTCATGTCGGGGGCGCAAGAGACCCAGTACTTC.

This clone turned up a few times. The V gene is TRBV28, the J gene TRBJ1-1, with D possibly TRBD1 on 6 matching bases. Per germline, CDR1 MDHEN and CDR2 SYDVKM. Trimming pared 5 bases from V and 1 base from J, leaving 14 bases between. The length of the CDR3 is 15 residues. The CDR3 DNA reads as TGTGCCAGCAGTACGCAGGGGTTCGCGAACACTGAAGCTTTCTTT. Encoded protein: CASSTQGFANTEAFF.

The rearrangement joins TRBV19 to TRBJ2-2; 11 nucleotides line up with TRBD2. Trimming at V came to 4 bases and at J to 0 bases, leaving 16 bases not matched to a gene. CDR1 LNHDA and CDR2 SQIVND come from the germline V gene (reference sequence). The CDR3 extends over 21 amino acids. The CDR3 here is CASSTRGLADHYATNTGELFF. CDR3 nucleotides: TGTGCCAGTAGTACAAGGGGACTAGCGGACCATTACGCCACGAACACCGGGGAGCTGTTTTTT.

The rearrangement uses TRBV5-4 and TRBJ1-1, with D unclear. This CDR3 contains 15 residues. Germline CDR1 and CDR2: SGHNT and YYREEE (reference sequence). Trimming took 2 bases from V and 6 from J, leaving 17 bases between them. For the CDR3, the DNA is TGTGCCAGCAGCTTCCGTCCCTCTTTATCGTCTGAAGCTTTCTTT. The encoded protein is CASSFRPSLSSEAFF.

J is TRBJ2-2 and V is TRBV27, with no clear D. Germline V gives CDR1 MNHEY, CDR2 SMNVEV (reference sequence). With 6 bases removed from V and 7 bases from J, the gap between germline ends came to 18 bases. This CDR3 has 15 amino acids. The CDR3 protein is CASRVRARVVGELFF. DNA for the CDR3: TGTGCCAGCAGGGTGAGAGCCCGAGTGGTCGGGGAGCTGTTTTTT.

V is TRBV19 and J is TRBJ1-1; TRBD1 is a possible D gene (5 bases). Trimming took off 1 base at V and 4 bases at J, with 16 bases between the two ends. This CDR3 contains 16 residues. Germline CDR1 LNHDA, CDR2 SQIVND (reference sequence). The CDR3 region is CASSIAAGTLGTEAFF. The CDR3 region has the DNA TGTGCCAGTAGTATAGCAGCCGGGACTTTGGGCACTGAAGCTTTCTTT.

The rearrangement links TRBV30 to TRBJ1-4; D is perhaps TRBD1 (6 bases). With 2 bases removed from V and 7 bases from J, the gap between germline ends came to 11 bases. The CDR3 is 13 amino acids. Germline CDR1 reads GTSNPN; CDR2 reads SVGIG (reference sequence). CDR3 protein: CAWSSQGREKLFF. CDR3 DNA sequence: TGTGCCTGGAGTTCACAGGGCCGTGAAAAACTGTTTTTT.

This clone was observed once. The chain is built from TRBV24-1 and TRBJ1-1, with D tentatively TRBD1 (5 bases). Trimming removed 3 bases at V and 3 bases at J, with 19 bases between. Germline loops: CDR1 KGHDR, CDR2 SFDVKD. The CDR3 consists of 17 residues. The CDR3 sequence: CATSDLGDPWGYTEAFF. The CDR3 nucleotides are TGTGCCACCAGTGATCTCGGGGACCCATGGGGTTACACTGAAGCTTTCTTT.

The rearrangement uses TRBV28 and TRBJ1-2; D uncertain. This CDR3 contains 13 residues. CDR1 is MDHEN, CDR2 SYDVKM, per germline. Trimming pared 3 bases from V and 3 bases from J, leaving 8 bases between. In DNA form, the CDR3 reads TGTGCCAGCAGTTTGCGCGGGGACTATGGCTACACCTTC. Translation gives CASSLRGDYGYTF.

The chain links TRBV7-2 to TRBJ2-6; D ambiguous. CDR3 size: 16 residues. Germline V gives CDR1 SGHTA, CDR2 FQGNSA. V was shortened by 4 bases and J by 1 base, with 11 bases between the two germline ends. The CDR3 is CASSSGPKSGANVLTF. The CDR3 coding sequence is TGTGCCAGCAGCTCCGGGCCCAAGTCTGGGGCCAACGTCCTGACTTTC.